These 26 T cell receptor beta chains originate from one sample sequenced in a study of OX40 agonist ivuxolimab in advanced cancers. Sequencing used immunoSEQ multiplex PCR; TCRdb keeps in-frame clones, though not all of them. This sample yields roughly 50,000 clones, of which nearly 85% are seen a single time; 3.9% belongs to the top ten. The starting material was CD4+ or CD8+ T cells sorted from blood, obtained in a trial of the OX40 agonist ivuxolimab. The receptors come from an adult with an advanced solid tumor such as melanoma, head and neck, liver or kidney cancer.

This clone has a single count. The chain employs TRBV6-6 and TRBJ2-7; 7 nucleotides match TRBD2. V dropped 8 bases and J dropped 3; count of bases not matched to a gene: 13. Germline V gene lookup returns CDR1 MNHNY and CDR2 SVGAGI (reference sequence). The CDR3 is 15 amino acids. Here the CDR3 reads CASRADSGRGYEQYF. Written as DNA, the CDR3 is TGTGCCAGCCGAGCAGATTCGGGGAGGGGCTACGAGCAGTACTTC.

V is TRBV7-2 and J is TRBJ2-6; D is unresolved. CDR3 size: 16 residues. V lost 1 base and J 0 bases, leaving 7 bases between the germline ends. Germline CDR1 SGHTA, CDR2 FQGNSA. DNA of the CDR3: TGTGCCAGCAGCTTAGACGGGTACTCTGGGGCCAACGTCCTGACTTTC. It is translated as CASSLDGYSGANVLTF.

This clone was seen only a few times. The chain combines TRBV5-1 with TRBJ1-6; 7 bases map to TRBD1. The V and J ends lost 3 bases and 8 bases, in that order; junction bases with no gene match: 2. This CDR3 is 13 amino acids long. The V gene's germline CDR1 is SGHRS and CDR2 YFSETQ. Written as DNA, the CDR3 is TGCGCCAGCAGCTCCCAGGGGGATTCACCCCTCCACTTT. Its protein product is CASSSQGDSPLHF.

V and J are TRBV6-1 and TRBJ2-3; D gene unclear. CDR1 MNHNS and CDR2 SASEGT come from the germline V gene. Trimming stripped 3 bases from V and 6 bases from J, with 16 bases between. CDR3 length: 15 amino acids. The CDR3 region has the DNA TGTGCCAGCAGTGATTCTCGCGAACCCAGGGATACGCAGTATTTT. As protein: CASSDSREPRDTQYF.

V gene TRBV5-1 combines with J gene TRBJ2-3; D is perhaps TRBD1 or TRBD2 (6 bases each). Germline CDR1 SGHRS, CDR2 YFSETQ. The V end lost 4 bases, the J end lost 4 bases, and 13 bases lay between the germline ends. This CDR3 contains 14 residues. The CDR3 sequence is CASSPEGGSDTQYF. The DNA of the CDR3 is TGCGCCAGCAGCCCGGAAGGGGGGTCAGATACGCAGTATTTT. The variable domain in full, completed from reference TRBV5-1 and TRBJ2-3, reads KAGVTQTPRYLIKTRGQQVTLSCSPISGHRSVSWYQQTPGQGLQFLFEYFSETQRNKGNFPGRFSGRQFSNSRSEMNVSTLELGDSALYLCASSPEGGSDTQYFGPGTRLTVL.

This chain joins TRBV28 and TRBJ1-5, with D unclear. Germline V CDR1 and CDR2: MDHEN, SYDVKM. The CDR3 contains 12 residues. The germline V and J ends were trimmed by 5 bases and 6 bases, with 8 bases remaining between them. The CDR3 loop is CASSGGSQPQHF. The CDR3 nucleotides are TGTGCCAGCAGTGGTGGGAGTCAGCCCCAGCATTTT.

The chain links TRBV11-1 to TRBJ2-1; a possible D gene is TRBD1 (6 bases). Per germline, CDR1 SGHAT and CDR2 FQDESV (reference sequence). The CDR3 is made up of 15 amino acids. V shed 1 base and J shed 3 bases, with 10 bases lying between them. The CDR3 is CASSLGTAVYNEQFF. DNA of the CDR3: TGTGCCAGCAGCTTAGGGACAGCAGTCTACAATGAGCAGTTCTTC. Full variable domain (outside the CDR3, taken from reference TRBV11-1 and TRBJ2-1): EAEVAQSPRYKITEKSQAVAFWCDPISGHATLYWYRQILGQGPELLVQFQDESVVDDSQLPKDRFSAERLKGVDSTLKIQPAELGDSAMYLCASSLGTAVYNEQFFGPGTRLTVL.

This clone showed up just a few times. The gene calls are TRBV7-3 and TRBJ2-2, with a weak D call TRBD1 (5 bases). This CDR3 spans 14 amino acids. CDR1 and CDR2 from the germline V gene are SGHTA and FQGTGA. Trimming removed 3 bases at V and 6 bases at J, with 11 bases between. The CDR3: CASSLNQGSGELFF. The CDR3 nucleotides read TGTGCCAGCAGCTTGAACCAGGGCTCCGGGGAGCTGTTTTTT.

CDR3: CASSLGRTGRSGSGANVLTF. CDR3 sequence (DNA): TGCGCCAGCAGCTTGGGCAGGACAGGGCGTTCCGGGTCTGGGGCCAACGTCCTGACTTTC. The rearrangement links TRBV5-1 to TRBJ2-6; 8 nucleotides align to TRBD1. CDR1 and CDR2 from the germline V gene are SGHRS and YFSETQ. There are 20 residues in the CDR3. The J segment lost 1 base and the V segment lost 0 bases, leaving 12 bases of the junction unmatched.

The V and J genes are TRBV2 and TRBJ2-5; 10 bases are a match to TRBD2. The CDR3 is 15 residues long. In germline, CDR1 is SNHLY, CDR2 FYNNEI. V shed 10 bases, J shed 4 bases, and the junction held 12 bases outside the gene matches. Here the CDR3 reads CATTSGGARGETQYF. CDR3 in DNA: TGTGCCACCACCAGCGGGGGGGCCAGAGGAGAGACCCAGTACTTC. Based on the CDR3 plus reference TRBV2 and TRBJ2-5, the full variable domain is EPEVTQTPSHQVTQMGQEVILRCVPISNHLYFYWYRQILGQKVEFLVSFYNNEISEKSEIFDDQFSVERPDGSNFTLKIRSTKLEDSAMYFCATTSGGARGETQYFGPGTRLLVL.

V is TRBV2 and J is TRBJ1-2; 9 bases are shared with TRBD1. This CDR3 is built from 15 residues. Germline assignment: CDR1 SNHLY and CDR2 FYNNEI. Trimming took 8 bases from V and 4 from J; bases not matched to a gene: 11. The CDR3 DNA sequence: TGTGCCAGCGGAGGGGCCCGGGACAGGGTCTATGGCTACACCTTC. It codes for CASGGARDRVYGYTF.

The V call is TRBV7-2, the J call TRBJ1-6; 7 positions agree with TRBD1. Germline CDR1 is SGHTA and CDR2 is FQGNSA. This CDR3 is 17 amino acids long. V gave up 6 bases and J gave up 0 bases; unmatched junction bases: 8. The CDR3 is CASRGGGTLSYNSPLHF. The CDR3 DNA sequence: TGTGCCAGCAGGGGAGGGGGCACCCTCTCCTATAATTCACCCCTCCACTTT.

The chain joins TRBV5-4 to TRBJ1-2; D is uncertain. Germline V gene data show CDR1 as SGHNT and CDR2 as YYREEE (reference sequence). The CDR3 runs to 13 residues. V was trimmed by 0 bases and J by 7 bases, leaving 10 bases between them. The chain's CDR3 is CASSLGLGSGYTF. The CDR3 region has the DNA TGTGCCAGCAGCTTGGGGCTGGGGAGTGGCTACACCTTC.

CDR3 coding DNA: TGCGCCAGCAGCCCGATAAGCGGTGCCGACTACGAGCAGTACTTC. As protein: CASSPISGADYEQYF. The gene calls are TRBV5-1 and TRBJ2-7; D might be TRBD2 (5 bases). V was shortened by 4 bases and J by 3 bases, with 17 bases between the two germline ends. CDR1 and CDR2 from the germline V gene are SGHRS and YFSETQ. The CDR3 sequence is 15 residues long.

This clone was found once. The rearrangement uses TRBV28 and TRBJ2-7; 8 bases are a match to TRBD1. Germline V gives CDR1 MDHEN, CDR2 SYDVKM. This CDR3 spans 14 amino acids. The V segment lost 5 bases and the J segment 6 bases; nucleotides outside the gene matches: 9. In DNA form, the CDR3 reads TGTGCCAGCAGTCTCGGGACAGGCCGTGGCGAGCAGTACTTC. It yields the protein CASSLGTGRGEQYF.

This clone has a handful of counts. V is TRBV6-6 and J is TRBJ2-5; maybe TRBD2 (7 bases). Germline loops: CDR1 MNHNY, CDR2 SVGAGI (reference sequence). CDR3 length: 14 amino acids. V lost 2 bases and J lost 5, with 12 bases in between. Here the CDR3 reads CASSYEQGGETQYF. The DNA for the CDR3 is TGTGCCAGCAGTTACGAACAGGGAGGGGAGACCCAGTACTTC.

The V and J genes are TRBV19 and TRBJ2-7; D not certain. Germline V lookup: CDR1 LNHDA, CDR2 SQIVND (reference sequence). The CDR3 sequence is 15 residues long. Trimming cost V 6 bases and J 4 bases, with 19 bases left between them. The CDR3 loop reads CASSLSPGPLYEQYF. For the CDR3, the DNA is TGTGCCAGTAGCCTCTCACCGGGCCCTTTATACGAGCAGTACTTC. The variable domain in full, completed from reference TRBV19 and TRBJ2-7, reads DGGITQSPKYLFRKEGQNVTLSCEQNLNHDAMYWYRQDPGQGLRLIYYSQIVNDFQKGDIAEGYSVSREKKESFPLTVTSAQKNPTAFYLCASSLSPGPLYEQYFGPGTRLTVT.

J is TRBJ2-7 and V is TRBV19, with 12 bases aligning to TRBD2. Germline CDR1 is LNHDA and CDR2 is SQIVND (reference sequence). The CDR3 length is 16 residues. After removal of 3 bases from V and 0 bases from J, the junction contained 3 bases not matched to a gene. CDR3 nucleotides: TGTGCCAGTAGTATCTGGGGACTAGCGGGCTCCTACGAGCAGTACTTC. Its protein product is CASSIWGLAGSYEQYF.

The chain has TRBV11-1 and TRBJ2-3, with 12 bases aligning to TRBD1. The ends lost 2 bases at V and 5 bases at J; junction bases unmatched: 11. The CDR3 spans 18 residues. Per germline, CDR1 SGHAT and CDR2 FQDESV (reference sequence). The DNA of the CDR3 is TGTGCCAGCAGCTTACCCCGCCGGGGACAGGGGGCGAGAGATACGCAGTATTTT. Translated: CASSLPRRGQGARDTQYF.

In its sample, this clone was seen a few times. The chain couples TRBV30 to TRBJ1-2; D not resolved. The germline gives CDR1 GTSNPN, CDR2 SVGIG (reference sequence). V lost 0 bases and J lost 3, with 5 bases in between. The CDR3 has 12 amino acids. The CDR3 region has the DNA TGTGCCTGGAGTGTTTGGGACTATGGCTACACCTTC. Protein sequence: CAWSVWDYGYTF.

The CDR3 DNA reads as TGTGCCAGCAGTTTAAGGGGGGAGCTGTTTTTT. Residues: CASSLRGELFF. The chain uses TRBV28 and TRBJ2-2; no firm D call. Trimming shortened V by 2 bases and J by 8 bases, and 3 bases separated the two germline ends. The CDR3 extends over 11 amino acids. CDR1 is MDHEN, CDR2 SYDVKM, per germline.

A remark on this clone: One end of the junction fails to match germline, which may point to a read error. The chain links TRBV7-9 to TRBJ1-4; no clear D gene. The CDR3 spans 15 residues. Germline-derived CDR1 and CDR2 are SEHNR and FQNEAQ (reference sequence). CDR3 coding DNA: TGTGCCAGCACCTCCTTCGGGCAACCGGGTGAAAAACTGCTTTTT. Protein product: CASTSFGQPGEKLLF.

For the CDR3, the DNA is TGTGCCAGCAGCTTCCGACTAGCGGGGGACAATGAGCAGTTCTTC. It codes for CASSFRLAGDNEQFF. The chain recombines TRBV7-8 with TRBJ2-1; 12 bases align to TRBD2. Looked up from germline, CDR1 is SGHVS and CDR2 is FQNEAQ. The CDR3 has 15 amino acids. After removal of 3 bases from V and 5 bases from J, the junction contained 2 bases not matched to a gene.

The rearrangement uses TRBV7-6 and TRBJ2-2; D is undetermined. The ends were cut back, 1 base at V and 7 bases at J, with 4 bases in the middle. This CDR3 region has 12 residues. In germline, CDR1 is SGHVS, CDR2 FNYEAQ. CDR3: CASSLVVGELFF. The DNA of the CDR3 is TGTGCCAGCAGCTTAGTTGTCGGGGAGCTGTTTTTT.

This clone appeared a few times. The rearrangement joins TRBV2 to TRBJ1-6; possibly TRBD1 for D (6 bases). The length of the CDR3 is 13 residues. Trimming removed 6 bases at V and 7 bases at J, with 10 bases between. Germline V gives CDR1 SNHLY, CDR2 FYNNEI. This CDR3 reads CASRVQGNSPLHF. The CDR3 DNA is TGTGCCAGCAGAGTACAGGGCAATTCACCCCTCCACTTT.

This clone was seen a handful of times. The genes are TRBV2 and TRBJ1-5; D not certain. Germline values: CDR1 SNHLY, CDR2 FYNNEI. V was cut by 10 bases and J by 0 bases, with 13 bases left in between. CDR3 size: 14 residues. CDR3 in DNA: TGTGCCACCTCGCGAGGGAATAGCAATCAGCCCCAGCATTTT. It translates to CATSRGNSNQPQHF.